These T cell receptor beta chains were read from a single sample in a study of tumor and adjacent non-tumor tissue in lung cancer. TCRdb itself ran the multiplex PCR reads through MiXCR, one entry per CDR3 protein. This repertoire shows approximately 68,000 distinct CDR3 sequences, more than 75% found once; its top ten account for 45%. Sequencing used distant non-tumor lung tissue. These TCRs come from a man in his fifties or sixties with non-small cell lung cancer. CDR3s include the opening cysteine and the closing phenylalanine or tryptophan. Fields, in order: clone size, D gene, J gene, V gene, CDR3 DNA, CDR3 protein. The D gene is left open where the match is weak. Rows may omit the clone size; those that give it use once, few, many or a size class.

size: .
D: .
J: TRBJ2-7
V: TRBV11-2
DNA: TGTGCCAGCAGCTTAGATCTCAACGAGCAGTACTTC
CDR3: CASSLDLNEQYF

size: few
D: .
J: TRBJ2-7
V: TRBV29-1
DNA: TGCAGCGTTGAAGCTAGGGGGGAAGAGTACTTC
CDR3: CSVEARGEEYF

size: .
D: .
J: TRBJ1-1
V: TRBV6-5
DNA: TGTGCCTGTAGTTACGGCGGTCAGGTGTCCACCGAAGCTTTCTTT
CDR3: CACSYGGQVSTEAFF

size: .
D: .
J: TRBJ2-2
V: TRBV11-1
DNA: TGTGCCAGCAGCCATACTGGTGAAACCGGGGAGCTGTTTTTT
CDR3: CASSHTGETGELFF

size: .
D: .
J: TRBJ2-1
V: TRBV11-1
DNA: TGTGACAGCAGCTTCGACACCTATAGCATCAATGAGCAATTCTTC
CDR3: CDSSFDTYSINEQFF

size: .
D: .
J: TRBJ2-1
V: TRBV4-2
DNA: TGCGCCAGCAGCTCCGGGACTGGACTGGGTAATGAGCAGTTCTTC
CDR3: CASSSGTGLGNEQFF

size: .
D: .
J: TRBJ1-2
V: TRBV28
DNA: TGTGCCAGCAGTCTAGCGACAGTGACCTATGCCTACACCTTC
CDR3: CASSLATVTYAYTF

size: .
D: .
J: TRBJ1-1
V: TRBV4-1
DNA: TGCGCCAGTAGCCTCTGCTCTGAAGCTTTCTTT
CDR3: CASSLCSEAFF

size: .
D: .
J: TRBJ2-2
V: TRBV7-9
DNA: TGTGCGAGCGGAAACGGAGACGGGGAGCTGTTTTTT
CDR3: CASGNGDGELFF

size: .
D: .
J: TRBJ2-3
V: TRBV20-1
DNA: TGCGGTGTTGATGAAGGGGGTAGGACAGATACGCAGTATTTT
CDR3: CGVDEGGRTDTQYF

size: .
D: .
J: TRBJ2-7
V: TRBV27
DNA: TGTGCCAGCAGTTTCCGACGCGGGGGCTCAGGCGTGTACGATCAGTACTTC
CDR3: CASSFRRGGSGVYDQYF

size: once
D: .
J: TRBJ2-3
V: TRBV6-5
DNA: TGTGCCAGCAGTCTCGAGGTTATTGACACAGATACGCAGTATTTT
CDR3: CASSLEVIDTDTQYF

size: .
D: .
J: TRBJ1-4
V: TRBV29-1
DNA: TGCAACGTGCTTACCGGGACCCCCGTGGAACCGTTTTTT
CDR3: CNVLTGTPVEPFF

size: .
D: .
J: TRBJ2-1
V: TRBV28
DNA: TGTGCCAGCAATTGGCTAGCCAGAGGTGGGCAGTTCTTC
CDR3: CASNWLARGGQFF

size: .
D: .
J: TRBJ2-3
V: TRBV11-3
DNA: TGTGCCAGCAGCTACGGGCTAGAAGATAGAACAGATACGCAGTATTTT
CDR3: CASSYGLEDRTDTQYF

size: .
D: .
J: TRBJ2-1
V: TRBV6-1
DNA: TGTGTCAGCGGTGAAGCGGCGTCCGCGTACAGTGAGCAGTTCTTC
CDR3: CVSGEAASAYSEQFF

size: .
D: .
J: TRBJ1-3
V: TRBV29-1
DNA: TGCAGCGTTATCGATGTAACCTCTGGAAACACCATATATTTT
CDR3: CSVIDVTSGNTIYF

size: .
D: TRBD2
J: TRBJ2-1
V: TRBV28
DNA: TGTGACAGCAGTCCTAGCGGTGTCTACAATGTGCAGTTCTTC
CDR3: CDSSPSGVYNVQFF

size: few
D: .
J: TRBJ2-1
V: TRBV29-1
DNA: TGCAGTGTTGAACAGAGCTCCTACAATGAGCGGTTCTTC
CDR3: CSVEQSSYNERFF

size: .
D: .
J: TRBJ2-1
V: TRBV12-3/TRBV12-4
DNA: TGTACCAGCAGTTACAGGGCGACGGAGCAGTTCTTC
CDR3: CTSSYRATEQFF

size: .
D: .
J: TRBJ2-5
V: TRBV5-5
DNA: TGTGCCAGCAGCACTGAACACCGGAAAGAGTCACAGTACTTC
CDR3: CASSTEHRKESQYF

size: .
D: TRBD2
J: TRBJ2-4
V: TRBV6-7
DNA: TGTGCCAGCTATGGACTAGTTTGGAACATTCAGTACTTC
CDR3: CASYGLVWNIQYF

size: few
D: .
J: TRBJ2-4
V: TRBV10-2
DNA: TGCGCCAGCACGACAAGGGACAAAAATATTCAGTACTTC
CDR3: CASTTRDKNIQYF

size: .
D: TRBD1
J: TRBJ1-4
V: TRBV5-1
DNA: TGCGCCAGCAGCTTGACCGGGACAGCTAATGAAAAACCGTTTTTT
CDR3: CASSLTGTANEKPFF

size: .
D: .
J: TRBJ1-1
V: TRBV19
DNA: TGTGCCAATAGTATGACCGACGGTGAAGCTTTCTTT
CDR3: CANSMTDGEAFF

size: .
D: .
J: TRBJ2-7
V: TRBV6-1
DNA: TGTGCCAGCAGTGGGGACAACCACGAACAGTACTTC
CDR3: CASSGDNHEQYF

size: .
D: .
J: TRBJ2-1
V: TRBV11-2
DNA: TGTGCCAGCAGCTTAGATTCGCCAGCCTCCGAGCAGTTCTTC
CDR3: CASSLDSPASEQFF

size: .
D: .
J: TRBJ2-7
V: TRBV6-1
DNA: TGTGCCTGCCGGGAGCCCATAGCCTACGAGCAGTACTTC
CDR3: CACREPIAYEQYF

size: many
D: TRBD1
J: TRBJ2-2
V: TRBV28
DNA: TGTGCCAGCAGTCTGACAGGGATCGGGGAGCTGTTTTTT
CDR3: CASSLTGIGELFF

size: .
D: .
J: TRBJ2-1
V: TRBV5-4
DNA: TGTGCCAGCAGCCCCGACTATTCCCGTCTCTACAATGAGCAGTTCTTC
CDR3: CASSPDYSRLYNEQFF

size: .
D: .
J: TRBJ2-1
V: TRBV11-2
DNA: TGTGCCAGCTCCCAAACGAGTGCCGAGCAGTTCTTC
CDR3: CASSQTSAEQFF

size: many
D: .
J: TRBJ1-6
V: TRBV7-6
DNA: TGTGCCAGCAGCTTAGCCGGGGAAGGGAATTCACCCCTCCACTTT
CDR3: CASSLAGEGNSPLHF

size: .
D: .
J: TRBJ2-3
V: TRBV11-1
DNA: TGTGCCAGGAGCTTAGCGGACGGCACAGATACGCAGAATTTT
CDR3: CARSLADGTDTQNF

size: .
D: TRBD2
J: TRBJ2-3
V: TRBV4-2
DNA: TGTGCCAGCATCCAAGGAGACACTAGCGACACAGATACGCAGTATTTT
CDR3: CASIQGDTSDTDTQYF

size: many
D: TRBD1
J: TRBJ2-4
V: TRBV5-1
DNA: TGCGCCAGCGCTATGACAGGGGGTGACATTCAGTACTTC
CDR3: CASAMTGGDIQYF

size: .
D: .
J: TRBJ2-1
V: TRBV29-1
DNA: TGCAGCGTTGAAGTTTGGAAGTCTAATGAGCTGTTCTTC
CDR3: CSVEVWKSNELFF

size: .
D: .
J: TRBJ1-1
V: TRBV6-1
DNA: TGTTCCAGCAGTGAGCAACGGTGTGAAGCTTTCTTT
CDR3: CSSSEQRCEAFF

size: once
D: TRBD2
J: TRBJ2-7
V: TRBV6-1
DNA: TGTGCCACCTCTGTCCGTCGAGTAGCGGGAGGATCCTACGAGCAGTACTTC
CDR3: CATSVRRVAGGSYEQYF

size: .
D: TRBD1
J: TRBJ1-1
V: TRBV6-5
DNA: TGTGCGAGCAGTTACACCATAGGGGGCGTAGGCGAAGCTTTCTTT
CDR3: CASSYTIGGVGEAFF

size: .
D: .
J: TRBJ2-1
V: TRBV5-5
DNA: TGTGCCAGCAGCGGGGGACATGGGATGCACAATGAGCAGTTTTTC
CDR3: CASSGGHGMHNEQFF

size: .
D: .
J: TRBJ1-1
V: TRBV10-3
DNA: TGCGCCATCAGTGGGGTCAGATCGAACACTGAAGCTTTCTTT
CDR3: CAISGVRSNTEAFF

size: .
D: TRBD2
J: TRBJ2-3
V: TRBV11-1
DNA: TGTGCCAGCAGCTTGATTAGCGGGGCCGTCACAGATACGCAGTATTTT
CDR3: CASSLISGAVTDTQYF

size: .
D: .
J: TRBJ2-2
V: TRBV4-1
DNA: .
CDR3: CASSQVGVGTNTGELLF

size: .
D: .
J: TRBJ1-5
V: TRBV12-3/TRBV12-4
DNA: TGTGCCAGCAGTGGTAATCAGCCCAAACATTTT
CDR3: CASSGNQPKHF

size: many
D: TRBD2
J: TRBJ2-1
V: TRBV7-9
DNA: TGTGCCAGCACCAAAGGGACTAGCGGCTCCTACAATGAGCAGTTCTTC
CDR3: CASTKGTSGSYNEQFF

size: many
D: .
J: TRBJ2-3
V: TRBV6-1
DNA: TGTGCCAGCAGTTCGGGGCGTTCGACAGATACGCAGTATTTT
CDR3: CASSSGRSTDTQYF

size: .
D: .
J: TRBJ2-1
V: TRBV4-1
DNA: TGCGCCAACAGCCGGACGCCAAGCAGTGAGCAGTTCTTC
CDR3: CANSRTPSSEQFF

size: .
D: TRBD2
J: TRBJ2-4
V: TRBV6-7
DNA: TGTGCTAGCTATGGACTAGGTTGGAACACTCAGTACTTC
CDR3: CASYGLGWNTQYF

size: .
D: TRBD1
J: TRBJ2-3
V: TRBV5-6
DNA: TGTGCCAGCAGGTTTCGACAGGGGGCTGCAGTTATGCAGTATTTT
CDR3: CASRFRQGAAVMQYF

size: .
D: TRBD1
J: TRBJ1-5
V: TRBV28
DNA: TGTGCCAGCAGGCCTACAGGGGCCGGTCAGCCCCAGCATTTT
CDR3: CASRPTGAGQPQHF

size: many
D: .
J: TRBJ1-4
V: TRBV6-2/TRBV6-3
DNA: TGTGCCAGCAGTTACTACGTTGGACCCCAAGAAAAACTGTTTTTT
CDR3: CASSYYVGPQEKLFF

size: .
D: TRBD1
J: TRBJ2-3
V: TRBV11-1
DNA: TGTGCCAACAGTCCCGGGACAGGGTTCAAAGATACACAGTATTTT
CDR3: CANSPGTGFKDTQYF

size: many
D: .
J: TRBJ1-1
V: TRBV30
DNA: TGTGCCTGGAGCGAGGACGATCGCACTGAAGCTTTCTTT
CDR3: CAWSEDDRTEAFF

size: .
D: .
J: TRBJ2-3
V: TRBV29-1
DNA: TGCAGCGTCGGAAAGCAGGTCGCAGATACGCAGTATTTT
CDR3: CSVGKQVADTQYF

size: .
D: .
J: TRBJ1-5
V: TRBV28
DNA: TGTGTCAGCAGTTTTCAGGGCAGGCGGAATCAGCCCCAACATTTT
CDR3: CVSSFQGRRNQPQHF

size: .
D: .
J: TRBJ1-6
V: TRBV12-3/TRBV12-4
DNA: TGTACCAGCAGTTTATTAGGGGGTTATTATGATTCACCCCTCCACTTT
CDR3: CTSSLLGGYYDSPLHF

size: .
D: .
J: TRBJ2-1
V: TRBV20-1
DNA: TGCAGTGCTAGCCAATTCAGGAGCCCCTCCTACAATGAGCAGTTCTTC
CDR3: CSASQFRSPSYNEQFF